These 10 T cell receptor beta chains came from one sample sequenced in a study of regulatory T cells in long-lasting Graves disease. Library construction for TCR beta used iRepertoire HTBI primers and Arm-PCR of CDR3 regions. TCRdb re-called the multiplex PCR reads with MiXCR, one entry per CDR3 protein. The sample lists 400,000 to 500,000 distinct CDR3 sequences, approximately 15% occurring once. Time point of the sample: newly diagnosed GD, antithyroid drugs for less than 3 months. Scientists built the TCR library using RNA that was extracted from PBMCs. The same specimen was also included in a second study, on T cells in Graves' hyperthyroidism and ophthalmopathy.

This material consisted of peripheral blood mononuclear cells (PBMCs), taken at new diagnosis, from a patient treated with antithyroid drugs. These receptors originate from a woman in her 50s with Graves disease.

The chain combines TRBV20-1 with TRBJ2-7, with 8 bases matching TRBD1. J gave up 2 bases and V 1 base, and 1 base lay outside the gene matches. Germline lookup yields CDR1 DFQATT and CDR2 SNEGSKA (reference sequence). The CDR3 is 13 amino acids. The CDR3 reads CSARGQGTYEQYF. The CDR3 DNA reads TGCAGTGCTAGAGGACAGGGGACCTACGAGCAGTACTTC.

V and J are TRBV24-1 and TRBJ1-2; 8 bases map to TRBD1. Looked up from germline, CDR1 is KGHDR and CDR2 is SFDVKD. V lost 6 bases to trimming and J lost 6 bases; unmatched junction nucleotides: 11. This CDR3 has 15 amino acids. The chain's CDR3 is CATSKRGQGGHGYTF. CDR3 DNA: TGTGCCACCAGTAAACGTGGACAGGGAGGACATGGCTACACCTTC.

The J gene is TRBJ1-2, the V gene TRBV7-2, with D perhaps TRBD1 (5 bases). The V end lost 0 bases, the J end lost 2 bases, and 10 bases lay between the germline ends. This CDR3 has 15 amino acids. Germline lookup yields CDR1 SGHTA and CDR2 FQGNSA. CDR3 coding DNA: TGTGCCAGCAGCTTAGCTTCCGGGGCCAACTATGGCTACACCTTC. It encodes CASSLASGANYGYTF.

The chain is built from TRBV6-5 and TRBJ2-7; 11 nucleotides line up with TRBD2. The germline gives CDR1 MNHEY, CDR2 SVGAGI. V dropped 0 bases and J dropped 0; count of bases not matched to a gene: 4. The CDR3 runs 17 residues. CDR3 amino acids: CASSYSGGLAGSYEQYF. The CDR3 bases are TGTGCCAGCAGTTACTCAGGAGGACTAGCGGGCTCCTACGAGCAGTACTTC.

The rearrangement links TRBV27 to TRBJ2-1; 11 bases fit TRBD2. The CDR3 is 16 amino acids. V shed 5 bases, J shed 9 bases, and the junction held 12 bases outside the gene matches. CDR1 and CDR2 (germline): MNHEY, SMNVEV (reference sequence). The CDR3 DNA follows: TGTGCCAGCAGTCCCGGTAGGCTAGCGGGAGGATCTGAGCAGTTCTTC. This translates into CASSPGRLAGGSEQFF.

There are many counts of this clonotype. V is TRBV7-2 and J is TRBJ2-1, with D maybe TRBD2 (6 bases). CDR3 length: 15 residues. Per the germline V gene, CDR1 is SGHTA and CDR2 is FQGNSA. The ends were cut back, 5 bases at V and 6 bases at J, with 17 bases in the middle. The CDR3 reads CASSLGLAAGNEQFF. As DNA, the CDR3 is TGTGCCAGCAGCCTGGGACTTGCGGCGGGCAATGAGCAGTTCTTC.

This clonotype was found many times. This chain connects TRBV5-4 to TRBJ2-3, with 10 bases fitting TRBD2. This CDR3 has 19 residues. CDR1 is SGHNT and CDR2 is YYREEE in the germline V gene (reference sequence). V was clipped by 4 bases and J by 6 bases; unmatched bases: 20. The CDR3 is CASSHDEPLSGRARDTQYF. The CDR3 nucleotides are TGTGCCAGCAGCCATGATGAGCCGCTCAGCGGGAGGGCCAGGGATACGCAGTATTTT.

This clonotype was detected ten times or more. This sequence joins TRBV20-1 and TRBJ2-1; the match to TRBD2 covers 7 bases. The CDR3 totals 15 residues. Germline V gene sequence: CDR1 DFQATT, CDR2 SNEGSKA (reference sequence). Germline trimming cut 5 bases from V and 1 base from J; bases unmatched to any gene: 8. This chain's CDR3 is CSAPAPLASYNEQFF. CDR3 nucleotide sequence: TGCAGTGCTCCAGCTCCACTAGCGTCCTACAATGAGCAGTTCTTC.

This clonotype was seen at least ten times. J is TRBJ2-7 and V is TRBV5-1, with a tentative D call TRBD2 (6 bases). V lost 0 bases, J lost 3 bases, and 13 bases lay in between. The CDR3 runs to 15 residues. Germline CDR1 is SGHRS and CDR2 is YFSETQ. The CDR3 DNA reads TGCGCCAGCAGCTTGGGAGGGAGGCCCCTCTACGAGCAGTACTTC. This codes for CASSLGGRPLYEQYF.

This clonotype was observed once. A much larger clone sits a single nucleotide away, making a read error possible. The J gene is TRBJ2-7, the V gene TRBV7-3, with TRBD2 as a possible D gene (6 bases). CDR1 and CDR2 (germline): SGHTA, FQGTGA. The length of the CDR3 is 14 residues. The CDR3: CASSLNGGAYEQYF. The CDR3 DNA is TGTGCCAGCAGCTTAAACGGCGGGGCCTATGAGCAGTACTTC.